This T cell receptor beta chain was sequenced during a study of T cell responses to AZD1222 COVID-19 vaccine. This clone was seen a handful of times. The antigen is not known. Study observations and caveats: Of the AZD1222 recipients, only five or six were seropositive at baseline.

There are 15 residues in the CDR3. V was pared by 5 bases and J by 3 bases, with 4 bases of the junction left unmatched. Germline V gives CDR1 SSHAT, CDR2 FNYEAQ (reference sequence). TCRdb's table, derived via immunoSEQ multiplex PCR, lists solely in-frame clones and lacks some. The sample holds fewer than 80,000 clones; around 88% are singletons and the top ten take 10%. The receptor was isolated from an adult who received the MenACWY meningococcal vaccine as a control. The sequences come from peripheral blood, collected 28 days after the second dose of the MenACWY control vaccine. The rearrangement joins TRBV7-7 to TRBJ2-2, with 9 bases lining up with TRBD2. The CDR3 bases are TGTGCCAGCAGCCCGGCGGGGGGGGACACCGGGGAGCTGTTTTTT. Translation gives CASSPAGGDTGELFF.